The sequence of this T cell receptor beta chain was determined in a study of T cells in Graves' hyperthyroidism and ophthalmopathy. This clonotype has ten or more counts. There were TCR beta CDR3 regions amplified from RNA transcripts. HTBI primers were used for first-round RT-PCR of the TCR CDR3. TCRdb recomputed calls from the multiplex PCR reads with MiXCR, one row per CDR3 protein. This sample has a few hundred thousand distinct CDR3 sequences, with about 15% found just once. This clonotype was obtained from a woman aged 25 to 39 with Graves' hyperthyroidism. Sequences were obtained from blood.

In DNA form, the CDR3 reads TGCAGTGCTAGAGAGGCCGGGAGGTTGTTGAAAACAGATACGCAGTATTTT. It is translated as CSAREAGRLLKTDTQYF. This sequence joins TRBV20-1 and TRBJ2-3; 7 bases align to TRBD2. Trimming took 0 bases from V and 3 from J; bases not matched to a gene: 12. The CDR3 totals 17 residues. Germline assignment: CDR1 DFQATT and CDR2 SNEGSKA (reference sequence).